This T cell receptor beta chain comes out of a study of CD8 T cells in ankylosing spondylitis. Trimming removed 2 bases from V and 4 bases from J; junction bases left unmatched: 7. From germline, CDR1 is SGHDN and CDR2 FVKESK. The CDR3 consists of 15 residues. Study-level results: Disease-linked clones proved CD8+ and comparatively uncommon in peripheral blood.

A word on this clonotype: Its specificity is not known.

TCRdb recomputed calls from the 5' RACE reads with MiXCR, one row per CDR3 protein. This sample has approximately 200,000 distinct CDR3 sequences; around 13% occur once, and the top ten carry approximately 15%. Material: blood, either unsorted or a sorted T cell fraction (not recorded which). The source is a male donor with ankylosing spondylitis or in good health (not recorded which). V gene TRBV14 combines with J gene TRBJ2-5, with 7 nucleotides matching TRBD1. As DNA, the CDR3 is TGTGCCAGCAGCCAAACCGGACAGGCCTTAGAGACCCAGTACTTC. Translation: CASSQTGQALETQYF. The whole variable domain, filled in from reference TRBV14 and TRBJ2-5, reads EAGVTQFPSHSVIEKGQTVTLRCDPISGHDNLYWYRRVMGKEIKFLLHFVKESKQDESGMPNNRFLAERTGGTYSTLKVQPAELEDSGVYFCASSQTGQALETQYFGPGTRLLVL.